The 13 T cell receptor beta chains presented below share a single source sample, sequenced in a study of T cell repertoires in cytomegalovirus infection. A single record per CDR3 protein comes from TCRdb applying MiXCR to the reads. The sample shows approximately 400,000 distinct CDR3 sequences, approximately 31% of them seen only once. The specimen was PBMCs. These receptors were obtained from a human donor in good health (CMV status not recorded). Some clones in this sample may be carry-over from other donors' samples.

This clonotype occurred many times. The rearrangement links TRBV6-1 to TRBJ1-2; 8 nucleotides agree with TRBD1. Germline V CDR1 and CDR2: MNHNS, SASEGT. There are 15 residues in the CDR3. Losses at the gene ends were 4 bases for V and 2 bases for J; bases not matched to a gene: 6. CDR3 bases: TGTGCCAGCAGTGTGGTATGGGACAGGAACTATGGCTACACCTTC. This translates into CASSVVWDRNYGYTF.

Ten or more counts support this clonotype. The chain employs TRBV7-6 and TRBJ2-2, with D possibly TRBD2 on 5 matching bases. Trimming pared 2 bases from V and 4 bases from J, leaving 8 bases between. Germline V CDR1 and CDR2: SGHVS, FNYEAQ. The CDR3 covers 14 residues. DNA of the CDR3: TGTGCCAGCAGCTTAAGAGGGTCCACCGGGGAGCTGTTTTTT. This encodes CASSLRGSTGELFF.

V is TRBV6-1 and J is TRBJ1-4, with D unclear. The V and J ends lost 7 bases and 4 bases respectively, with 13 bases between them. CDR1 MNHNS and CDR2 SASEGT come from the germline V gene. The CDR3 is 14 residues long. CDR3 protein: CASNRETVNEKLFF. Written as DNA, the CDR3 is TGTGCCAGCAATCGGGAAACTGTTAATGAAAAACTGTTTTTT.

The sample holds a few counts of this clonotype. V is TRBV2 and J is TRBJ2-2, with 14 nucleotides matching TRBD2. The germline V gene encodes CDR1 SNHLY and CDR2 FYNNEI. There are 15 residues in the CDR3. The J segment lost 4 bases and the V segment lost 7 bases, leaving 2 bases of the junction unmatched. DNA for the CDR3: TGTGCCAGCAAGGGACTAGCGGGGGTCACCGGGGAGCTGTTTTTT. Translation: CASKGLAGVTGELFF.

The rearrangement uses TRBV19 and TRBJ2-1; TRBD2 aligns across 9 bases. V gave up 4 bases and J gave up 6 bases; unmatched junction bases: 7. Germline CDR1 reads LNHDA; CDR2 reads SQIVND (reference sequence). The CDR3 sequence is 15 residues long. CDR3 nucleotides: TGTGCCAGTAGTAAGGCGGGGGGGCGGGTCAATGAGCAGTTCTTC. Encoded protein: CASSKAGGRVNEQFF.

This chain joins TRBV28 and TRBJ1-1; D ambiguous. CDR3 size: 16 residues. CDR1 is MDHEN and CDR2 is SYDVKM in the germline V gene. Trimming left V 7 bases short and J 0 bases short, with 18 bases between. The CDR3 coding sequence is TGTGCCAGCACTCGCATGAGGCCGCAGATGAACACTGAAGCTTTCTTT. It is translated as CASTRMRPQMNTEAFF.

The chain combines TRBV5-1 with TRBJ2-7; D is perhaps TRBD1 or TRBD2 (6 bases each). Germline loops: CDR1 SGHRS, CDR2 YFSETQ. V lost 1 base and J 5 bases, leaving 19 bases between the germline ends. The CDR3 has 16 residues. In nucleotides, the CDR3 is TGCGCCAGCAGCTTGTGGGGACCGGGGGCCGGGGACGAGCAGTACTTC. This sequence encodes CASSLWGPGAGDEQYF.

This clonotype was found many times. J is TRBJ2-3 and V is TRBV11-2, with 8 positions matching TRBD2. The CDR3 contains 15 residues. V trimming: 1 base; J trimming: 4 bases; junction bases outside the gene matches: 4. Germline V gene data show CDR1 as SGHAT and CDR2 as FQNNGV. This chain's CDR3 is CASSLVGGGADTQYF. In nucleotides, the CDR3 is TGTGCCAGCAGCTTAGTCGGGGGGGGCGCAGATACGCAGTATTTT.

This clonotype was seen a few times. The chain couples TRBV4-2 to TRBJ1-2; 9 bases are a match to TRBD1. The germline CDR1 and CDR2 sequences are LGHNA and YNFKEQ. There are 19 residues in the CDR3. Germline trimming cut 4 bases from V and 5 bases from J; bases unmatched to any gene: 20. Written as DNA, the CDR3 is TGTGCCAGCAGCCGAAAACGGACGGGACAGGGCCCCTTATGGTATGGCTACACCTTC. Its translation is CASSRKRTGQGPLWYGYTF.

DNA of the CDR3: TGTGCCAGCAGCTCAGCGCGCCCCGAATTCGGGAACAGGGGACTGACGGATGGAAACACCATATATTTT. Protein product: CASSSARPEFGNRGLTDGNTIYF. The chain combines TRBV11-2 with TRBJ1-3; 7 bases line up with TRBD1. This CDR3 has 23 amino acids. Germline assignment: CDR1 SGHAT and CDR2 FQNNGV. The trim removed 4 bases at V and 3 bases at J, leaving 30 bases unmatched.

The chain links TRBV6-6 to TRBJ1-1; weak D call: TRBD1 (6 bases). Germline values: CDR1 MNHNY, CDR2 SVGAGI (reference sequence). V was clipped by 2 bases and J by 5 bases, with 15 bases between them. This CDR3 has 15 amino acids. This CDR3 reads CASSYGTGSSTEAFF. The CDR3 DNA follows: TGTGCCAGCAGTTACGGAACAGGGTCGAGTACTGAAGCTTTCTTT.

J is TRBJ2-2 and V is TRBV12-3 or TRBV12-4; D remains ambiguous. Trimming removed 2 bases at V and 6 bases at J, with 13 bases between. The CDR3 is 15 amino acids. The CDR3 region is CASSLLSGSSGELFF. The CDR3 DNA is TGTGCCAGCAGTTTATTGTCAGGTTCATCCGGGGAGCTGTTTTTT.

Many counts were recorded for this clonotype. The gene calls are TRBV7-2 and TRBJ2-1, with 8 bases fitting TRBD2. This CDR3 comprises 15 residues. CDR1 is SGHTA and CDR2 is FQGNSA in the germline V gene. V gave up 8 bases and J gave up 6 bases; unmatched junction bases: 12. The CDR3 protein is CASERGGGWANEQFF. For the CDR3, the DNA is TGTGCCAGCGAAAGGGGCGGGGGGTGGGCCAATGAGCAGTTCTTC.